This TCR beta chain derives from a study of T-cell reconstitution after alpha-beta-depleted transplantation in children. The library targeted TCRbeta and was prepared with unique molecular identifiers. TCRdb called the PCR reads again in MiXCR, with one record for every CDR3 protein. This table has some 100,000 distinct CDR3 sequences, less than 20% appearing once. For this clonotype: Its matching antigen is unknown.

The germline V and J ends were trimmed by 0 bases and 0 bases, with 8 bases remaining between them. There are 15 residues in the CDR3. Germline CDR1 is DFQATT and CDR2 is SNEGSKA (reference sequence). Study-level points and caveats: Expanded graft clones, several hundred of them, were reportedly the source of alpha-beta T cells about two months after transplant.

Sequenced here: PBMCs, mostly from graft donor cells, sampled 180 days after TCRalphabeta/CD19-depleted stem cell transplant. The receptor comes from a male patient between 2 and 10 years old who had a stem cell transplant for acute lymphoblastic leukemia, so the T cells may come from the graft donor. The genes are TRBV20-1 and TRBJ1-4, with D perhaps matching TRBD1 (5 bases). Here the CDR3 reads CSARDWDATNEKLFF. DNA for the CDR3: TGCAGTGCTAGAGATTGGGACGCAACTAATGAAAAACTGTTTTTT.